Presented here are 2 T cell receptor beta chains from one specimen sequenced in a study of vaccination and CD4 T cells after COVID-19. The antigens for these receptors are not known. As for treatment: approximately nine-day PBMC culture with coronavirus spike peptide pools or control peptides (ViraFEST assay). The assay that was used to sequence DNA from cultured CD4+ T cells was the Oncomine TCR Beta short-read assay. Each CDR3 protein is one row after TCRdb ran MiXCR on the PCR reads. The data hold around 21,000 distinct CDR3 sequences, with less than 60% observed a single time. Sequenced here: CD4+ T cells from blood, cultured in vitro, sampled after SARS-CoV-2 vaccination. These receptors originate from a human donor who had recovered from COVID-19.

This chain joins TRBV29-1 and TRBJ1-2, with D perhaps matching TRBD1 (5 bases). Germline V gene sequence: CDR1 SQVTM, CDR2 ANQGSEA. The CDR3 has 13 amino acids. V lost 4 bases to trimming and J lost 7 bases, with 16 bases between them. CDR3 in amino acids: CSVVNSRQLGYTF. The DNA for the CDR3 is TGCAGCGTTGTGAACAGTAGACAGCTTGGCTACACCTTC.

This clonotype is a singleton in its sample. The V call is TRBV6-2 or TRBV6-3, the J call TRBJ2-7; TRBD2 matches at 14 bases. Germline V lookup: CDR1 MNHEY, CDR2 SVGEGT. J was trimmed by 4 bases and V by 6 bases; bases with no gene match: 5. This CDR3 is 15 amino acids long. The CDR3 DNA reads as TGTGCCAGCAGGTCCGGGACTAGCGGGGGTTACGAGCAGTACTTC. The encoded protein is CASRSGTSGGYEQYF.